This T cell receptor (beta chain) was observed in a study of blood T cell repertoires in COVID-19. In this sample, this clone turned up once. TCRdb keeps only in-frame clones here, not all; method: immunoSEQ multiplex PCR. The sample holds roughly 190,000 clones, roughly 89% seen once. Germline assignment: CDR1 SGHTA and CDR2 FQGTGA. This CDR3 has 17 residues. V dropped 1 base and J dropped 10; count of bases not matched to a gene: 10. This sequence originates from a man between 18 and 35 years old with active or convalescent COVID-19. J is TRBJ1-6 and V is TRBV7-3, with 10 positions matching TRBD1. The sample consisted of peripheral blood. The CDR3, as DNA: TGTGCCAGCAGCTTAAATGGGGCGGGGACAGGGGACTCACCCCTCCACTTT. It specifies CASSLNGAGTGDSPLHF.